Listed below are T cell receptor beta chains from one sample, sequenced in a study of T cells in Graves' hyperthyroidism and ophthalmopathy. A single record per CDR3 protein comes from TCRdb applying MiXCR to the multiplex PCR reads. The sample has a few hundred thousand distinct CDR3 sequences; around 15% are singletons. The sample taken for sequencing was blood. The receptors derive from a woman in her 40s with Graves' hyperthyroidism. Each CDR3 is given with its conserved first and last residue. A D gene is named only where the DNA matches it firmly. Clone size is not always given. Where it is, it says once, few, many or a class for expanded clones.

TRBD1 many TRBJ2-6 TRBV12-3/TRBV12-4 TGTGCCAGCAGTCCTTCGATCGGGACAGGGAATCTCCGCTCTGGGGCCAACGTCCTGACTTTC CASSPSIGTGNLRSGANVLTF
. few TRBJ2-7 TRBV28 TGTGCCAGCAGTGCAGTAATCTACGAGCAGTACTTC CASSAVIYEQYF
. many TRBJ2-7 TRBV28 TGTGCCAGCAGTTTATTAAGAGGTTTTGACGAGCAGTACTTC CASSLLRGFDEQYF
. . TRBJ2-3 TRBV18 TGTGCCAGCTCAACGAATGGGAGAGATACGCAGTATTTT CASSTNGRDTQYF
. many TRBJ1-2 TRBV15 TGTGCCACCAGCACAAGAAATAGGGAATATGGCTACACCTTC CATSTRNREYGYTF
. many TRBJ2-5 TRBV28 TGTGCCACCTCCTTGGTCAACGAGGAGACCCAGTACTTC CATSLVNEETQYF
. few TRBJ1-5 TRBV19 TGTGCCAGTAGCCCCCCCCCGGGCAATCAGCCCCAGCATTTT CASSPPPGNQPQHF
TRBD1 many TRBJ1-5 TRBV28 TGTGCCACCCTGCCTCCAGGGGGCTATCTAAGCAATCAGCCCCAGCATTTT CATLPPGGYLSNQPQHF
TRBD1 . TRBJ1-2 TRBV4-1 TGTGCCAGCAGCCAAGAGCATACAGGGGGTGGCTACACCTTC CASSQEHTGGGYTF
TRBD1 many TRBJ2-2 TRBV11-2 TGTGCCAGCAGCCGGGGACAGGGGATCGACACCGGGGAGCTGTTTTTT CASSRGQGIDTGELFF
TRBD2 few TRBJ2-1 TRBV20-1 TGCAGTGCTAGTGGGCTCGGGACTAGCGGTTACAATGAGCAGTTCTTC CSASGLGTSGYNEQFF
TRBD2 many TRBJ2-1 TRBV3-1 TGTGCCAGCAGCCCCCGTTCGGGACTAGCGGGAAATGAGCAGTTCTTC CASSPRSGLAGNEQFF
. many TRBJ1-1 TRBV20-1 TGCAGTGCTAAAGCGGACGGTGGAAACACTGAAGCTTTCTTT CSAKADGGNTEAFF
. many TRBJ2-4 TRBV28 TGTGCCAGCAGTGGGTCGGGGTTAGCCAAAAACATTCAGTACTTC CASSGSGLAKNIQYF
. few TRBJ1-1 TRBV27 TGTGCCAGCAGTTTTCGAGGAGAGAACACTGAAGCTTTCTTT CASSFRGENTEAFF